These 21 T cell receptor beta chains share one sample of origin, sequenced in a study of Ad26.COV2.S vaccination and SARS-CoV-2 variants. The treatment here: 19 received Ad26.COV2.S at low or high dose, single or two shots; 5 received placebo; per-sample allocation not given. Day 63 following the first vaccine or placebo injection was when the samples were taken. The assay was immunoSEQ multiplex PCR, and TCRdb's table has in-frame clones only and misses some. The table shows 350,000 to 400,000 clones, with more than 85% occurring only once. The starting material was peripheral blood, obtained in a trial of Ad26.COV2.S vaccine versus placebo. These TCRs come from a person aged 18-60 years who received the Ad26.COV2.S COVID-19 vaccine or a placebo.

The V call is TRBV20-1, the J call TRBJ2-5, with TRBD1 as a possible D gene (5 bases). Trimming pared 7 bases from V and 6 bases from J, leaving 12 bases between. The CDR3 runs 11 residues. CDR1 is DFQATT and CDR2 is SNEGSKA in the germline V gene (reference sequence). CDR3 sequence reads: CSGRVGKTQYF. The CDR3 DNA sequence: TGCAGTGGCAGGGTTGGGAAGACCCAGTACTTC.

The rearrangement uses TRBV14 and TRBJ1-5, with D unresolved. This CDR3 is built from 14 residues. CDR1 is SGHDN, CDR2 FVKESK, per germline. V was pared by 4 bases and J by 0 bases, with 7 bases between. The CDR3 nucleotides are TGTGCCAGCAGCCTGGGCGATAGCAATCAGCCCCAGCATTTT. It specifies CASSLGDSNQPQHF.

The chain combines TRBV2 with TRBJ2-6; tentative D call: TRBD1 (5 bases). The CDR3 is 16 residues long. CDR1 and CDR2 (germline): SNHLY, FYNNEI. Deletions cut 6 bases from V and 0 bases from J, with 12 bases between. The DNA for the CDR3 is TGTGCCAGCAGGGCAGGGTTGGGCTCTGGGGCCAACGTCCTGACTTTC. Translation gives CASRAGLGSGANVLTF.

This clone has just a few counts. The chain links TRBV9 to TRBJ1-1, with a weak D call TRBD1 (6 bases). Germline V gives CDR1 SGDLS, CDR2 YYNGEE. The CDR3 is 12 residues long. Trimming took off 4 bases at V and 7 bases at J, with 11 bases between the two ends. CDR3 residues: CASSLQGNEAFF. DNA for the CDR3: TGTGCCAGCAGCTTACAGGGAAATGAAGCTTTCTTT. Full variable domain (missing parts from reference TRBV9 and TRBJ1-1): DSGVTQTPKHLITATGQRVTLRCSPRSGDLSVYWYQQSLDQGLQFLIQYYNGEERAKGNILERFSAQQFPDLHSELNLSSLELGDSALYFCASSLQGNEAFFGQGTRLTVV.

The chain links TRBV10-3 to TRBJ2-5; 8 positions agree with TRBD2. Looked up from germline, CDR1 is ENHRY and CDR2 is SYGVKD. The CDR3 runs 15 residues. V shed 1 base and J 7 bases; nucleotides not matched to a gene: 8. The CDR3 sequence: CAISELLSGAGTQYF. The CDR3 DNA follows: TGTGCCATCAGTGAGTTGCTTAGCGGGGCGGGGACCCAGTACTTC.

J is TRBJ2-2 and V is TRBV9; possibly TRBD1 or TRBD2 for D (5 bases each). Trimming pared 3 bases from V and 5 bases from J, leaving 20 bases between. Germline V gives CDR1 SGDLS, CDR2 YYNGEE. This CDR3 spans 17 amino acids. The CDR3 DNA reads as TGTGCCAGCAGCGACCACCGGGACCGTCCCCAAACCGGGGAGCTGTTTTTT. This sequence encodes CASSDHRDRPQTGELFF.

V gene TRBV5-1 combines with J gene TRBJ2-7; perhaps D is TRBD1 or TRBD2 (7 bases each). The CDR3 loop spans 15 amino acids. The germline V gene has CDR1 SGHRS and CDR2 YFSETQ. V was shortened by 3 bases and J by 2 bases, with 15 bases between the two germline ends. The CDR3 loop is CASSWVAGGAYEQYF. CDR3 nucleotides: TGCGCCAGCAGCTGGGTGGCAGGGGGGGCCTACGAGCAGTACTTC.

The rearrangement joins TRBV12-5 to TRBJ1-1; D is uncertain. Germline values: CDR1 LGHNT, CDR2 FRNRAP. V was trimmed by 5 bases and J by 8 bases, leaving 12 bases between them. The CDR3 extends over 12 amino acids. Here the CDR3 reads CASGLRLTEAFF. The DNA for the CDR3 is TGTGCTAGTGGTCTCCGGTTGACAGAAGCTTTCTTT.

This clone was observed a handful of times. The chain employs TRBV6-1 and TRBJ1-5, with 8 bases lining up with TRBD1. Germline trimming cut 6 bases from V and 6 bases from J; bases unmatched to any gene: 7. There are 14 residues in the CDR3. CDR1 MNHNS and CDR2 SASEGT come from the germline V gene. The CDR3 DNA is TGTGCCAGCAGCCATGGACAGGGTCTTCAGCCCCAGCATTTT. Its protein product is CASSHGQGLQPQHF.

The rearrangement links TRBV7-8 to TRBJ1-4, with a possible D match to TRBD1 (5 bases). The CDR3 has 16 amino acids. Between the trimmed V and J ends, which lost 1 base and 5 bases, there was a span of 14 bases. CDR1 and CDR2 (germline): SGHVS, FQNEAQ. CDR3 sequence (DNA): TGTGCCAGCAGCTTAGGGCCAGGGAGGGTAAATGAAAAACTGTTTTTT. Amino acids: CASSLGPGRVNEKLFF.

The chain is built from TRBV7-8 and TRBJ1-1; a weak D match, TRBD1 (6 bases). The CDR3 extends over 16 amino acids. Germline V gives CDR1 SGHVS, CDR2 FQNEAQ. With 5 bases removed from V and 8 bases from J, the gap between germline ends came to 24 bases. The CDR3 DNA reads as TGTGCCAGCAGCCCCCCCCATGGAGACAGGCTAGCCGAAGCTTTCTTT. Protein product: CASSPPHGDRLAEAFF.

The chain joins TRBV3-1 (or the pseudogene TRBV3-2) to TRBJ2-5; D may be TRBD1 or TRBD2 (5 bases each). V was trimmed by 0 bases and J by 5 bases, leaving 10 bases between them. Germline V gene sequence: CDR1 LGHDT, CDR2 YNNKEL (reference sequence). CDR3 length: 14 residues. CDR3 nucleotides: TGTGCCAGCAGCCAAGAACGGGACCCTGAGACCCAGTACTTC. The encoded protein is CASSQERDPETQYF.

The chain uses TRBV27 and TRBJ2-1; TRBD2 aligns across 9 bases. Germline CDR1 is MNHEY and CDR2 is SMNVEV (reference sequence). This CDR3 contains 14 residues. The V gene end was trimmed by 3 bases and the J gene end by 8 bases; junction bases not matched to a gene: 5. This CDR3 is CASSLRGGGDEQFF. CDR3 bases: TGTGCCAGCAGTTTGCGCGGGGGGGGCGATGAGCAGTTCTTC.

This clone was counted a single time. CDR3 in DNA: TGTGCCAGCAGCATAGCGGGTTTAGCCAAAAACATTCAGTACTTC. Its translation: CASSIAGLAKNIQYF. The chain employs TRBV28 and TRBJ2-4, with 7 bases identical to TRBD2. In germline, CDR1 is MDHEN, CDR2 SYDVKM. V trimming: 6 bases; J trimming: 0 bases; junction bases outside the gene matches: 5. CDR3 size: 15 residues.

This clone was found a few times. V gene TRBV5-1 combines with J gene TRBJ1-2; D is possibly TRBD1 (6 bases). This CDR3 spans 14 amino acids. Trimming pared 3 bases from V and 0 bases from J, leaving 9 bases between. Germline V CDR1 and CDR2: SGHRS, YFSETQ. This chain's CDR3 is CASSWTEANYGYTF. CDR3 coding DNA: TGCGCCAGCAGCTGGACAGAAGCTAACTATGGCTACACCTTC.

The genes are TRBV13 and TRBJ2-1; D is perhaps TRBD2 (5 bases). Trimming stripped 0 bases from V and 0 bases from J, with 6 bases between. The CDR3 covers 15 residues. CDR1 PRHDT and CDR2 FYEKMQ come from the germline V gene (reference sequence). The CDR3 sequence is CASSLGSDSYNEQFF. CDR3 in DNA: TGTGCCAGCAGCTTAGGTAGCGACTCCTACAATGAGCAGTTCTTC.

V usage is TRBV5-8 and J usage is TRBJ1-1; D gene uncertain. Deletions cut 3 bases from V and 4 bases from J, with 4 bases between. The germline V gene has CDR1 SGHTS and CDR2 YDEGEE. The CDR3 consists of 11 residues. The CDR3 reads CASSSLTEAFF. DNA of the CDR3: TGTGCCAGCAGCTCCCTCACTGAAGCTTTCTTT.

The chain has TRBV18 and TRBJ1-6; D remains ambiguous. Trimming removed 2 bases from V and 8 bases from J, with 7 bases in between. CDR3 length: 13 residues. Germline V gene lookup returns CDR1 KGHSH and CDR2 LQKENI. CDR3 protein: CASSPEQYSPLHF. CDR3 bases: TGTGCCAGCTCACCAGAACAGTATTCACCCCTCCACTTT.

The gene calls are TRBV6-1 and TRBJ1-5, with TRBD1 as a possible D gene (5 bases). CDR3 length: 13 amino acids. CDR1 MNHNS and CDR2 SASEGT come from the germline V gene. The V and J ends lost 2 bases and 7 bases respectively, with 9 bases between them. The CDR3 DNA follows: TGTGCCAGCAGTGAAATCGGGGACCAGCCCCAGCATTTT. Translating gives CASSEIGDQPQHF.

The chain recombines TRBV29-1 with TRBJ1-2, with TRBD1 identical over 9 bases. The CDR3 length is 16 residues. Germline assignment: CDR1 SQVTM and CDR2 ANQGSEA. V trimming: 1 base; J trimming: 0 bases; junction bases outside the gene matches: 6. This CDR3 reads CSVEGGQGPSNYGYTF. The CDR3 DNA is TGCAGCGTTGAAGGCGGACAGGGGCCCTCTAACTATGGCTACACCTTC.

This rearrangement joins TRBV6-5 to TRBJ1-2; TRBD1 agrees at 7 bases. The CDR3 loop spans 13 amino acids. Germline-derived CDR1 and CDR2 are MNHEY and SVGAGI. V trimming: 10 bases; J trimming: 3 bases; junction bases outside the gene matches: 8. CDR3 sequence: CATTRGTDYGYTF. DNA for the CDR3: TGTGCCACCACCAGGGGGACTGACTATGGCTACACCTTC.